A single sample gave rise to the 3 T cell receptor beta chains below, sequenced in a study of T cells after yellow fever vaccination. TCRdb independently ran MiXCR on the 5' RACE reads; one entry per CDR3 protein. Among around 350,000 distinct CDR3 sequences, under 7.5% were seen once, and the ten largest hold 15%. This sample comprised PBMCs, obtained 5 days after the yellow fever booster vaccination. Receptors originate from a man younger than 40 who received the YFV17D yellow fever vaccine.

This clonotype was seen repeatedly, ten times or more. This chain joins TRBV15 and TRBJ1-1; 10 nucleotides match TRBD1. J lost 1 base, V lost 7 bases, and 6 bases had no gene match. The CDR3 extends over 15 amino acids. Germline V gene lookup returns CDR1 LNHNV and CDR2 YYDKDF (reference sequence). CDR3 amino acids: CATTLTGGWNTEAFF. As DNA, the CDR3 is TGTGCCACCACCTTGACAGGGGGCTGGAACACTGAAGCTTTCTTT.

The sample holds many counts of this clonotype. The V gene is TRBV7-2, the J gene TRBJ2-7; perhaps TRBD1 as D (6 bases). This CDR3 has 14 amino acids. V was trimmed by 1 base and J by 3 bases, leaving 10 bases between them. Looked up from germline, CDR1 is SGHTA and CDR2 is FQGNSA. The CDR3 DNA follows: TGTGCCAGCAGCTTAGACAGGGTTCTCTACGAGCAGTACTTC. Translation: CASSLDRVLYEQYF. Drawing the rest from reference TRBV7-2 and TRBJ2-7, the complete variable domain is GAGVSQSPSNKVTEKGKDVELRCDPISGHTALYWYRQSLGQGLEFLIYFQGNSAPDKSGLPSDRFSAERTGGSVSTLTIQRTQQEDSAVYLCASSLDRVLYEQYFGPGTRLTVT.

This clonotype was picked up many times. The J gene is TRBJ2-1, the V gene TRBV7-2; 8 bases are a match to TRBD1. This CDR3 is built from 14 residues. Germline V gene lookup returns CDR1 SGHTA and CDR2 FQGNSA. V shed 10 bases and J 5 bases; nucleotides not matched to a gene: 10. The CDR3 spells CATSEGQVHNEQFF. Here the CDR3 DNA reads TGTGCCACCTCGGAGGGACAGGTACACAATGAGCAGTTCTTC.